The clone carrying this TCR beta chain was seen repeatedly, ten times or more. Looked up from germline, CDR1 is LGHDT and CDR2 is YNNKEL (reference sequence). Trimming took 1 base from V and 1 from J, leaving 7 bases between them. The CDR3 totals 14 residues. These data belong to a study of early T cells in non-severe SARS-CoV-2 infection. TCRdb reanalysed the 5' RACE reads using MiXCR and keeps one entry per CDR3 protein. The sample holds around 80,000 distinct CDR3 sequences, approximately 13% seen once. This sequence was found in an adult who was a healthcare worker with PCR-confirmed SARS-CoV-2 infection or an uninfected control (not recorded which). The chain carries TRBV3-1 and TRBJ2-5; D tentatively reads TRBD1 or TRBD2 (5 bases each). The sequencing input was whole blood. The CDR3 loop is CASSQAGPQETQYF. Here the CDR3 DNA reads TGTGCCAGCAGCCAAGCGGGGCCCCAAGAGACCCAGTACTTC.